This T cell receptor beta chain stems from a study of blood T cell repertoires in COVID-19. Whole-study context: The origin of the acute and convalescent COVID-19 samples was the United States, Italy and Spain. PBMCs, B-cell-depleted T cells, or T cells were the source of the cDNA or gDNA that made up the material.

Source study methods: Counts of nucleated cells, estimated from reference gene primer amplification, were obtained. The repertoire was sequenced with immunoSEQ multiplex PCR; TCRdb's copy has only in-frame clones and lacks some. V and J calls and clone size are copied from that table; D and trimming were computed from the DNA. Among under 200,000 clones listed, around nine tenths were seen once. There are a few counts of this clone. What was sequenced was peripheral blood. This TCR derives from a man between 65 and 85 years old with acute or convalescent COVID-19.

The CDR3 DNA follows: TGTGCCAGCTCACGAGAAGCCGCAAGTAATTCACCCCTCCACTTT. Protein sequence: CASSREAASNSPLHF. The chain employs TRBV18 and TRBJ1-6, with no clear D. Between the trimmed V and J ends, which lost 4 bases and 6 bases, there was a span of 13 bases. Per germline, CDR1 KGHSH and CDR2 LQKENI. This CDR3 spans 15 amino acids.